One and the same sample provided the 32 T cell receptor beta chains below, sequenced in a study of shared clonotypes between healthy human individuals. The repertoire was sequenced with immunoSEQ multiplex PCR; TCRdb's copy has only in-frame clones and lacks some. The data contain about 2.4 million clones, 93% of them seen just once; the ten biggest clones take up more than 0.35%. Sequenced sample: naive CD4+ T cells from PBMCs. The subset is: CD45RA+ positively selected. The receptors shown here come from a man between 18 and 29 years old in good health. Some clones in this sample may be carry-over from other donors' samples.

J is TRBJ2-1 and V is TRBV6-5; no reliable D call. The germline V gene has CDR1 MNHEY and CDR2 SVGAGI. The V and J ends lost 0 bases and 2 bases respectively, with 11 bases between them. This CDR3 region has 16 residues. In DNA form, the CDR3 reads TGTGCCAGCAGTTACTCGGTTTCGGCAGCCTACAATGAGCAGTTCTTC. This sequence encodes CASSYSVSAAYNEQFF.

J is TRBJ1-1 and V is TRBV2; 7 bases are a match to TRBD1. The V gene's germline CDR1 is SNHLY and CDR2 FYNNEI. This CDR3 has 17 amino acids. Trimming took 4 bases from V and 3 from J; bases not matched to a gene: 14. As DNA, the CDR3 is TGTGCCAGCAGTGGCGCGACAGGGAAAGGAGTGTACACTGAAGCTTTCTTT. Translated, it gives CASSGATGKGVYTEAFF.

The chain recombines TRBV5-1 with TRBJ1-5, with 7 bases that match TRBD1. The CDR3 is 15 amino acids. Germline V gene data show CDR1 as SGHRS and CDR2 as YFSETQ. V lost 3 bases to trimming and J lost 0 bases; unmatched junction nucleotides: 3. This CDR3 reads CASSSGQVSNQPQHF. CDR3 DNA: TGCGCCAGCAGCTCTGGACAGGTTAGCAATCAGCCCCAGCATTTT.

The chain carries TRBV11-2 and TRBJ2-1, with a tentative D call TRBD2 (5 bases). Trimming left V 4 bases short and J 10 bases short, with 17 bases between. CDR1 is SGHAT, CDR2 FQNNGV, per germline. The CDR3 length is 14 residues. The DNA of the CDR3 is TGTGCCAGCAGCTCCCTCCGGGGTAGCTTCGAGCAGTTCTTC. Encoded protein: CASSSLRGSFEQFF.

The rearrangement uses TRBV25-1 and TRBJ2-5; D is perhaps TRBD2 (6 bases). Trimming cost V 5 bases and J 5 bases, with 21 bases left between them. The CDR3 covers 16 residues. Germline assignment: CDR1 MGHDK and CDR2 SYGVNS. DNA for the CDR3: TGTGCCAGCAGTCCCGGGGGTAGCGGACGTCGGGAGACCCAGTACTTC. Protein: CASSPGGSGRRETQYF.

This rearrangement joins TRBV19 to TRBJ2-3; no clear D gene. Per the germline V gene, CDR1 is LNHDA and CDR2 is SQIVND (reference sequence). V gave up 3 bases and J gave up 6 bases, with 16 bases separating them. CDR3 length equals 15 residues. DNA for the CDR3: TGTGCCAGTAGTATTGGTCAGGTTAGGGCGGATACGCAGTATTTT. Its protein product is CASSIGQVRADTQYF. The variable domain in full, completed from reference TRBV19 and TRBJ2-3, reads DGGITQSPKYLFRKEGQNVTLSCEQNLNHDAMYWYRQDPGQGLRLIYYSQIVNDFQKGDIAEGYSVSREKKESFPLTVTSAQKNPTAFYLCASSIGQVRADTQYFGPGTRLTVL.

V is TRBV5-1 and J is TRBJ2-3; D tentatively reads TRBD1 or TRBD2 (6 bases each). Deletions cut 1 base from V and 6 bases from J, with 12 bases between. This CDR3 has 14 residues. The germline gives CDR1 SGHRS, CDR2 YFSETQ. The CDR3 reads CASSLTLGGDTQYF. The CDR3 DNA reads TGCGCCAGCAGCTTGACTTTAGGGGGGGATACGCAGTATTTT.

The V call is TRBV9, the J call TRBJ2-1, with TRBD2 matching 9 bases. Unmatched junction bases numbered 5, after V lost 3 bases and J lost 7 bases. Germline V gives CDR1 SGDLS, CDR2 YYNGEE. This CDR3 spans 14 amino acids. The DNA for the CDR3 is TGTGCCAGCAGCGCTTCGACTAGCGGAAATGAGCAGTTCTTC. Translating gives CASSASTSGNEQFF.

The chain couples TRBV4-3 to TRBJ2-1; D perhaps matches TRBD2 (7 bases). Trimming pared 4 bases from V and 1 base from J, leaving 20 bases between. Germline CDR1 and CDR2: LGHNA and YSLEER. This CDR3 contains 18 residues. The CDR3 bases are TGCGCCAGCAGCCTAGGGGGTTGGGGGGGCCCATCCTACAATGAGCAGTTCTTC. Protein sequence: CASSLGGWGGPSYNEQFF.

The rearrangement links TRBV28 to TRBJ2-1; the D gene is possibly TRBD2 (6 bases). CDR1 is MDHEN and CDR2 is SYDVKM in the germline V gene. Trimming left V 7 bases short and J 5 bases short, with 18 bases between. The CDR3 consists of 15 residues. CDR3 bases: TGTGCCAGCACCAAACCGGGACTCACCAACAATGAGCAGTTCTTC. This gives the protein CASTKPGLTNNEQFF.

About this clone: This same CDR3 is encoded by further DNA sequences in the sample. V usage is TRBV18 and J usage is TRBJ1-1; D is perhaps TRBD1 (6 bases). The ends were cut back, 3 bases at V and 7 bases at J, with 9 bases in the middle. The CDR3 covers 12 residues. Germline V gives CDR1 KGHSH, CDR2 LQKENI. In DNA, the CDR3 is TGTGCCAGCTCACCTCGGACAGATGAAGCTTTCTTT. It is translated as CASSPRTDEAFF.

The chain joins TRBV7-8 to TRBJ2-5; 11 nucleotides match TRBD2. There are 15 residues in the CDR3. V gave up 3 bases and J gave up 3 bases; unmatched junction bases: 3. The germline V gene encodes CDR1 SGHVS and CDR2 FQNEAQ. CDR3 in amino acids: CASSLVTSGKETQYF. In DNA form, the CDR3 reads TGTGCCAGCAGCTTGGTGACTAGCGGGAAAGAGACCCAGTACTTC.

V is TRBV11-2 and J is TRBJ2-2; 9 bases agree with TRBD2. The V and J ends lost 3 bases and 5 bases, in that order; junction bases with no gene match: 10. The CDR3 runs 17 residues. Germline CDR1 is SGHAT and CDR2 is FQNNGV. The chain's CDR3 is CASSLLAGTGWTGELFF. The CDR3 DNA is TGTGCCAGCAGCTTGCTAGCGGGAACTGGATGGACCGGGGAGCTGTTTTTT.

CDR3 bases: TGTGCCAGCAGGGGGAGTCGGGGATTCGGGTATGGCTACACCTTC. The encoded protein is CASRGSRGFGYGYTF. The chain has TRBV2 and TRBJ1-2; D gene ambiguous. Trimming took off 6 bases at V and 5 bases at J, with 19 bases between the two ends. Germline loops: CDR1 SNHLY, CDR2 FYNNEI. The CDR3 consists of 15 residues.

V and J are TRBV11-3 and TRBJ2-1; 7 nucleotides line up with TRBD1. Germline values: CDR1 SGHNT, CDR2 YENEEA. The trim removed 4 bases at V and 1 base at J, leaving 4 bases unmatched. The CDR3 sequence is 15 residues long. The DNA of the CDR3 is TGTGCCAGCAGCTATGGGGGACAGTCCTACAATGAGCAGTTCTTC. Its protein is CASSYGGQSYNEQFF. Drawing the rest from reference TRBV11-3 and TRBJ2-1, the complete variable domain is EAGVVQSPRYKIIEKKQPVAFWCNPISGHNTLYWYLQNLGQGPELLIRYENEEAVDDSQLPKDRFSAERLKGVDSTLKIQPAELGDSAVYLCASSYGGQSYNEQFFGPGTRLTVL.

The rearrangement links TRBV6-1 to TRBJ2-1, with 7 bases fitting TRBD1. The V segment lost 3 bases and the J segment 7 bases; nucleotides outside the gene matches: 9. CDR3 length equals 15 residues. Germline V lookup: CDR1 MNHNS, CDR2 SASEGT. The CDR3 bases are TGTGCCAGCAGTGATTGGGGACAGCCTTCTAATGAGCAGTTCTTC. It specifies CASSDWGQPSNEQFF.

As DNA, the CDR3 is TGTGCCAGCAGTGGCGGGACAGCTACAGCTCGGGTAGCTTTCTTT. Translated, it gives CASSGGTATARVAFF. The chain joins TRBV25-1 to TRBJ1-1, with 7 bases that match TRBD1. Germline CDR1 and CDR2: MGHDK and SYGVNS. This CDR3 region has 15 residues. V shed 4 bases and J 10 bases; nucleotides not matched to a gene: 15.

As concerns this clone: Other nucleotide sequences in the sample specify the same CDR3. The J gene is TRBJ1-2, the V gene TRBV14, with 10 bases lining up with TRBD1. Germline V gene sequence: CDR1 SGHDN, CDR2 FVKESK. J gave up 5 bases and V 4 bases, and 4 bases lay outside the gene matches. This CDR3 region has 14 residues. The CDR3 here is CASSRDRGLYGYTF. The DNA for the CDR3 is TGTGCCAGCAGCCGCGACAGGGGGCTATATGGCTACACCTTC.

The chain joins TRBV7-9 to TRBJ2-7, with TRBD1 matching 8 bases. The CDR3 has 14 amino acids. The ends lost 2 bases at V and 3 bases at J; junction bases unmatched: 3. Germline loops: CDR1 SEHNR, CDR2 FQNEAQ (reference sequence). In nucleotides, the CDR3 is TGTGCCAGCAGCTTACAGGGGGCTGTCTACGAGCAGTACTTC. It yields the protein CASSLQGAVYEQYF.

As to this clone: This specimen includes other DNA sequences encoding the same CDR3. The chain recombines TRBV27 with TRBJ2-7; no firm D call. Per the germline V gene, CDR1 is MNHEY and CDR2 is SMNVEV (reference sequence). V shed 2 bases and J shed 0 bases, with 8 bases lying between them. This CDR3 region has 14 residues. Here the CDR3 reads CASSLRRSSYEQYF. CDR3 nucleotides: TGTGCCAGCAGTTTAAGGCGTAGCTCCTACGAGCAGTACTTC.

The rearrangement uses TRBV6-5 and TRBJ2-7, with a tentative D call TRBD2 (5 bases). Trimming shortened V by 8 bases and J by 8 bases, and 13 bases separated the two germline ends. Germline V lookup: CDR1 MNHEY, CDR2 SVGAGI. This CDR3 comprises 11 residues. CDR3 DNA sequence: TGTGCCAGCCCGCCCCGGAGGCAGCAGTACTTC. It translates to CASPPRRQQYF.

V and J are TRBV19 and TRBJ2-3; D is possibly TRBD1 (6 bases). Germline V gene lookup returns CDR1 LNHDA and CDR2 SQIVND (reference sequence). Trimming took off 6 bases at V and 1 base at J, with 17 bases between the two ends. The CDR3 runs 16 residues. CDR3 protein: CASSRGGWAGTDTQYF. The CDR3, as DNA: TGTGCCAGTAGCAGGGGCGGTTGGGCTGGCACAGATACGCAGTATTTT.

Turning to this clone: The same CDR3 is also encoded by other DNA sequences in this sample. This sequence joins TRBV7-3 and TRBJ2-3; no clear D gene. Trimming took off 5 bases at V and 4 bases at J, with 10 bases between the two ends. This CDR3 has 13 residues. CDR1 is SGHTA, CDR2 FQGTGA, per germline. This CDR3 reads CASSPLGADTQYF. CDR3 DNA: TGTGCCAGCAGCCCCCTCGGCGCAGATACGCAGTATTTT.

The chain has TRBV27 and TRBJ2-7; 9 positions agree with TRBD2. This CDR3 has 15 residues. The trim removed 5 bases at V and 6 bases at J, leaving 11 bases unmatched. The germline gives CDR1 MNHEY, CDR2 SMNVEV (reference sequence). The CDR3 region is CASSPSWREGGEQYF. The CDR3 coding sequence is TGTGCCAGCAGTCCCTCTTGGCGGGAGGGAGGCGAGCAGTACTTC.

V usage is TRBV2 and J usage is TRBJ2-5, with 11 nucleotides matching TRBD2. In germline, CDR1 is SNHLY, CDR2 FYNNEI. This CDR3 region has 15 residues. The trim removed 3 bases at V and 5 bases at J, leaving 5 bases unmatched. For the CDR3, the DNA is TGTGCCAGCAGTGATTCACTAGCGGGAGCCGAGACCCAGTACTTC. It translates to CASSDSLAGAETQYF.

This chain links TRBV30 with TRBJ2-3; 9 bases are a match to TRBD2. Unmatched junction bases numbered 14, after V lost 3 bases and J lost 4 bases. The CDR3 is made up of 17 amino acids. Germline lookup yields CDR1 GTSNPN and CDR2 SVGIG (reference sequence). The CDR3 nucleotides read TGTGCCTGGAGCGCGGCGGGACTAGCAGTTTGGGCAGATACGCAGTATTTT. Its protein product is CAWSAAGLAVWADTQYF.

Of note for this clone: Other DNA sequences in the sample encode the same CDR3. The V gene is TRBV28, the J gene TRBJ2-7; no clear D gene. V lost 4 bases to trimming and J lost 3 bases, with 10 bases between them. The CDR3 spans 13 residues. The germline V gene has CDR1 MDHEN and CDR2 SYDVKM. The chain's CDR3 is CASSSGQFYEQYF. The CDR3 DNA reads TGTGCCAGCAGTTCTGGGCAGTTCTACGAGCAGTACTTC.

The chain employs TRBV11-2 and TRBJ1-4; D ambiguous. V lost 0 bases to trimming and J lost 8 bases, with 13 bases between them. This CDR3 comprises 15 residues. Per germline, CDR1 SGHAT and CDR2 FQNNGV. CDR3 in amino acids: CASSLEGRFGEKLFF. CDR3 DNA sequence: TGTGCCAGCAGCTTAGAGGGCAGGTTTGGGGAAAAACTGTTTTTT.

The chain uses TRBV5-1 and TRBJ2-1, with D perhaps matching TRBD1 or TRBD2 (5 bases each). Trimming took off 0 bases at V and 7 bases at J, with 11 bases between the two ends. This CDR3 has 14 residues. CDR1 and CDR2 (germline): SGHRS, YFSETQ. This CDR3 is CASSLDGRENEQFF. The DNA of the CDR3 is TGCGCCAGCAGCTTGGACGGCAGGGAGAATGAGCAGTTCTTC. The complete variable domain, with remaining parts taken from reference TRBV5-1 and TRBJ2-1, reads KAGVTQTPRYLIKTRGQQVTLSCSPISGHRSVSWYQQTPGQGLQFLFEYFSETQRNKGNFPGRFSGRQFSNSRSEMNVSTLELGDSALYLCASSLDGRENEQFFGPGTRLTVL.

The V gene is TRBV28, the J gene TRBJ1-2; TRBD1 agrees at 8 bases. V was pared by 8 bases and J by 1 base, with 9 bases of the junction left unmatched. In germline, CDR1 is MDHEN, CDR2 SYDVKM. The CDR3 runs to 15 residues. The CDR3, as DNA: TGTGCCAGCGTAACGACAGGGGCCAATAACTATGGCTACACCTTC. Translating it yields CASVTTGANNYGYTF.

V usage is TRBV10-2 and J usage is TRBJ2-2, with D hard to call. Per germline, CDR1 WSHSY and CDR2 SAAADI. The CDR3 runs to 12 residues. V was trimmed by 3 bases and J by 10 bases, leaving 9 bases between them. This chain's CDR3 is CASSEFPAELFF. In DNA, the CDR3 is TGCGCCAGCAGTGAATTCCCCGCGGAGCTGTTTTTT.

The rearrangement links TRBV4-1 to TRBJ1-1; D possibly corresponds to TRBD1 (6 bases). V dropped 4 bases and J dropped 2 bases, with 11 bases sitting between them. Germline CDR1 is MGHRA and CDR2 is YSYEKL. CDR3 size: 14 residues. DNA for the CDR3: TGCGCCAGCAGCCCCCCGGGACAAAACACTGAAGCTTTCTTT. It yields the protein CASSPPGQNTEAFF.